Below are 18 T cell receptor beta chains sequenced from a single sample in a study of T cells in Graves' hyperthyroidism and ophthalmopathy. RNA transcripts yielded amplified TCR beta CDR3 regions. The HTBI primer set drove a first-round RT-PCR of the TCR CDR3. TCRdb reprocessed the multiplex PCR reads via MiXCR and lists one record per CDR3 protein. The table has 200,000 to 300,000 distinct CDR3 sequences, 16% seen once. Sequenced input: blood. These receptors all stem from a young woman with Graves' ophthalmopathy.

In its sample, this clonotype was seen many times. V usage is TRBV28 and J usage is TRBJ1-4; D is unresolved. CDR1 and CDR2 from the germline V gene are MDHEN and SYDVKM. There are 17 residues in the CDR3. With 4 bases removed from V and 0 bases from J, the gap between germline ends came to 15 bases. CDR3 amino acids: CASSSRTALTTNEKLFF. For the CDR3, the DNA is TGTGCCAGCAGTTCGCGGACGGCTCTAACAACTAATGAAAAACTGTTTTTT.

In this sample, this clonotype turned up many times. This chain connects TRBV18 to TRBJ2-1; D not resolved. Trimming took 0 bases from V and 5 from J, leaving 8 bases between them. The CDR3 extends over 14 amino acids. Germline V lookup: CDR1 KGHSH, CDR2 LQKENI. DNA of the CDR3: TGTGCCAGCTCACCACCGATGAGAGACAATGAGCAGTTCTTC. Translation: CASSPPMRDNEQFF.

This clonotype has ten or more counts. This chain links TRBV5-1 with TRBJ1-5; D is unresolved. V shed 0 bases and J shed 0 bases, with 10 bases lying between them. Germline values: CDR1 SGHRS, CDR2 YFSETQ. This CDR3 spans 16 amino acids. CDR3 bases: TGCGCCAGCAGCTTGGACGGAGAGTATAGCAATCAGCCCCAGCATTTT. Its translation: CASSLDGEYSNQPQHF.

In this sample, this clonotype turned up once. V gene TRBV2 combines with J gene TRBJ2-7; 16 bases fit TRBD2. Germline V gives CDR1 SNHLY, CDR2 FYNNEI. This CDR3 contains 17 residues. Trimming removed 6 bases from V and 0 bases from J; junction bases left unmatched: 5. CDR3: CASSLGLAGGSSYEQYF. The CDR3 DNA is TGTGCCAGCAGCTTGGGACTAGCGGGGGGGAGCTCCTACGAGCAGTACTTC.

This clonotype was seen at least ten times. The V call is TRBV2, the J call TRBJ2-7; 8 positions agree with TRBD1. The germline gives CDR1 SNHLY, CDR2 FYNNEI. With V trimmed by 6 bases and J by 5 bases, 3 bases remained unmatched. This CDR3 spans 12 amino acids. As DNA, the CDR3 is TGTGCCAGCAGGGTGGACAGGGACGAGCAGTACTTC. Its protein product is CASRVDRDEQYF.

The sample holds many counts of this clonotype. The chain is built from TRBV7-9 and TRBJ1-1; the D is unclear. Trimming removed 4 bases at V and 10 bases at J, with 10 bases between. Germline-derived CDR1 and CDR2 are SEHNR and FQNEAQ (reference sequence). There are 11 residues in the CDR3. The CDR3 loop reads CASSSGWGAFF. Written as DNA, the CDR3 is TGTGCCAGCAGCTCAGGTTGGGGAGCTTTCTTT. The full variable domain, in which reference TRBV7-9 and TRBJ1-1 provide the parts outside the CDR3, is DTGVSQNPRHKITKRGQNVTFRCDPISEHNRLYWYRQTLGQGPEFLTYFQNEAQLEKSRLLSDRFSAERPKGSFSTLEIQRTEQGDSAMYLCASSSGWGAFFGQGTRLTVV.

This clonotype has at least ten counts. The gene calls are TRBV10-1 and TRBJ1-3, with D maybe TRBD1 (5 bases). In germline, CDR1 is WNHNN, CDR2 SYGVQD (reference sequence). V lost 6 bases and J 2 bases, leaving 14 bases between the germline ends. The CDR3 loop spans 15 amino acids. CDR3 in DNA: TGCGCCAGCAGCTCGACAGTTTCCCCTGGAAACACCATATATTTT. Translated: CASSSTVSPGNTIYF.

With respect to this clonotype: A much larger clonotype is one base distant, so this may be a read error. This chain links TRBV13 with TRBJ1-4; weak D call: TRBD1 (5 bases). CDR3 size: 15 residues. From germline, CDR1 is PRHDT and CDR2 FYEKMQ (reference sequence). CDR3 loop: CVSSEGGGVNEKLFF. The CDR3 nucleotides are TGTGTCAGCTCCGAAGGTGGGGGTGTTAATGAAAAACTGTTTTTT.

There are many counts of this clonotype. The rearrangement joins TRBV6-1 to TRBJ2-7, with D hard to call. Germline V CDR1 and CDR2: MNHNS, SASEGT. CDR3 size: 11 residues. The V gene lost 3 bases and the J gene lost 3 bases, with 3 bases spanning the gap. The CDR3 here is CASSESYEQYF. CDR3 coding DNA: TGTGCCAGCAGTGAGAGCTACGAGCAGTACTTC.

There are many counts of this clonotype. This sequence joins TRBV5-4 and TRBJ2-3; D not certain. Per the germline V gene, CDR1 is SGHNT and CDR2 is YYREEE (reference sequence). The CDR3 contains 12 residues. The germline V and J ends were trimmed by 0 bases and 5 bases, with 4 bases remaining between them. CDR3 in DNA: TGTGCCAGCAGCTTGGATCAAGATACGCAGTATTTT. Residues: CASSLDQDTQYF.

This clonotype was counted between two and nine times. This sequence joins TRBV28 and TRBJ2-4, with D hard to call. Trimming cost V 2 bases and J 3 bases, with 14 bases left between them. Germline CDR1 and CDR2: MDHEN and SYDVKM. CDR3 size: 16 residues. Here the CDR3 reads CASSLGQASYKNIQYF. The CDR3 bases are TGTGCCAGCAGTTTAGGGCAGGCCTCTTACAAAAACATTCAGTACTTC.

This clonotype was seen at least ten times. The chain joins TRBV6-2 or TRBV6-3 to TRBJ1-1; perhaps TRBD1 as D (6 bases). V shed 2 bases and J shed 1 base, with 8 bases lying between them. Looked up from germline, CDR1 is MNHEY and CDR2 is SVGEGT. The CDR3 has 14 residues. The CDR3 sequence is CASSYGQTNTEAFF. The DNA of the CDR3 is TGTGCCAGCAGTTACGGACAGACGAACACTGAAGCTTTCTTT.

This chain uses TRBV10-1 with TRBJ2-3; D remains ambiguous. CDR3 length: 16 residues. The ends were cut back, 4 bases at V and 2 bases at J, with 16 bases in the middle. From germline, CDR1 is WNHNN and CDR2 SYGVQD (reference sequence). The CDR3 spells CASSGFRVPLTDTQYF. The DNA of the CDR3 is TGCGCCAGCAGTGGGTTCCGGGTCCCTCTCACAGATACGCAGTATTTT.

To note about this clonotype: A much larger clone lies a single base off, so this may be a read error. This chain uses TRBV19 with TRBJ2-2; D might be TRBD1 or TRBD2, each matching 5 bases. Germline V gene sequence: CDR1 LNHDA, CDR2 SQIVND (reference sequence). With 6 bases removed from V and 3 bases from J, the gap between germline ends came to 17 bases. This CDR3 comprises 16 residues. The CDR3 nucleotides read TGTGCCAGTAGCCGAAGGAGCAGGGACCACACCGGGGAGCTGTTTTTT. Amino acids: CASSRRSRDHTGELFF. Full variable domain (remainder filled in from reference TRBV19 and TRBJ2-2): DGGITQSPKYLFRKEGQNVTLSCEQNLNHDAMYWYRQDPGQGLRLIYYSQIVNDFQKGDIAEGYSVSREKKESFPLTVTSAQKNPTAFYLCASSRRSRDHTGELFFGEGSRLTVL.

This clonotype was counted ten times or more. The chain uses TRBV7-9 and TRBJ2-1; 8 positions agree with TRBD2. CDR3 size: 16 residues. The germline CDR1 and CDR2 sequences are SEHNR and FQNEAQ (reference sequence). The V and J ends lost 0 bases and 7 bases, in that order; junction bases with no gene match: 8. CDR3 sequence reads: CASSLALRGAGNEQFF. CDR3 bases: TGTGCCAGCAGCTTAGCCTTGCGGGGGGCCGGGAATGAGCAGTTCTTC.

This clonotype was seen many times. The chain couples TRBV18 to TRBJ2-5, with unresolved D. The germline CDR1 and CDR2 sequences are KGHSH and LQKENI. The CDR3 loop spans 13 amino acids. Trimming cost V 4 bases and J 1 base, with 7 bases left between them. CDR3 sequence (DNA): TGTGCCAGCTCACGAACCTCCCAAGAGACCCAGTACTTC. Translation gives CASSRTSQETQYF.

The sample holds one count of this clonotype. This chain connects TRBV12-3 or TRBV12-4 to TRBJ1-5, with 11 bases that match TRBD1. After removal of 5 bases from V and 2 bases from J, the junction contained 14 bases not matched to a gene. CDR3 length equals 19 residues. This chain's CDR3 is CASSRTGGESGYGNQPQHF. The CDR3 bases are TGTGCCAGCAGTAGGACAGGGGGCGAAAGTGGTTACGGCAATCAGCCCCAGCATTTT.

The rearrangement uses TRBV3-1 and TRBJ1-1, with a tentative D call TRBD1 (5 bases). V lost 8 bases to trimming and J lost 2 bases, with 18 bases between them. Germline V gene data show CDR1 as LGHDT and CDR2 as YNNKEL (reference sequence). The length of the CDR3 is 15 residues. The CDR3 is CASSKADTLNTEAFF. CDR3 nucleotide sequence: TGTGCCAGCTCCAAAGCGGACACCCTCAACACTGAAGCTTTCTTT.